The clone carrying this T cell receptor beta chain was observed at least ten times. No antigen is known for it. Germline CDR1 and CDR2: MNHEY and SVGEGT. CDR3 length: 13 amino acids. Trimming left V 6 bases short and J 3 bases short, with 8 bases between. This specimen comes from a study of T cells after yellow fever vaccination. Study background: Some fractions had low cell numbers, and these were prepared with SMART-Seq v4 Ultra Low Input. The study's findings and limits: Contaminating bulk clonotypes could be abundant in FACS-sorted repertoires.

Conversion of TCR transcripts into cDNA relied on 5'RACE template switching, which added a universal primer site and UMIs. TCRdb passed the 5' RACE reads through MiXCR, listing each CDR3 protein once. The sample records 250,000 or so distinct CDR3 sequences, about 3.9% being singletons. The chain joins TRBV6-2 or TRBV6-3 to TRBJ1-4; D might be TRBD1 (5 bases). The receptor's source is a man between 18 and 29 years old who received the YFV17D yellow fever vaccine. The sample in question was PBMCs, obtained 15 days after the yellow fever booster vaccination. Here the CDR3 reads CASSGGANEKLFF. The CDR3 DNA reads TGTGCCAGCAGCGGGGGTGCTAATGAAAAACTGTTTTTT.